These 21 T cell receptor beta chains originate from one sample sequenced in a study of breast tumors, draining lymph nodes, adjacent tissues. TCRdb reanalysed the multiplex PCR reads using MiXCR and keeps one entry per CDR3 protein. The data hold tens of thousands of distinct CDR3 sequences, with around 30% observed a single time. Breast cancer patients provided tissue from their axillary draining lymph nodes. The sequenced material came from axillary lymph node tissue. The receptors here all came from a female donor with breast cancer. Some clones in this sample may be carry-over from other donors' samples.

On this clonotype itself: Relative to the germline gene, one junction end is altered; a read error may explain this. The DNA of the CDR3 is TGTGCCAGCAACATGCGAACTGTGGTGTATGAAAACCTGTTTTTT. It encodes CASNMRTVVYENLFF. The rearrangement joins TRBV2 to TRBJ1-4; no firm D call. The germline gives CDR1 SNHLY, CDR2 FYNNEI. The CDR3 extends over 15 amino acids. Combining the CDR3 with reference TRBV2 and TRBJ1-4 gives the whole variable domain EPEVTQTPSHQVTQMGQEVILRCVPISNHLYFYWYRQILGQKVEFLVSFYNNEISEKSEIFDDQFSVERPDGSNFTLKIRSTKLEDSAMYFCASNMRTVVYENLFFGSGTQLSVL.

The CDR3 loop reads CASSFGQEETQHF. CDR3 coding DNA: TGTGCCAGCAGTTTCGGGCAGGAAGAGACCCAGCATTTT. The J gene is TRBJ1-5, the V gene TRBV12-3 or TRBV12-4, with D unresolved. The CDR3 covers 13 residues. The ends were cut back, 3 bases at V and 11 bases at J, with 14 bases in the middle.

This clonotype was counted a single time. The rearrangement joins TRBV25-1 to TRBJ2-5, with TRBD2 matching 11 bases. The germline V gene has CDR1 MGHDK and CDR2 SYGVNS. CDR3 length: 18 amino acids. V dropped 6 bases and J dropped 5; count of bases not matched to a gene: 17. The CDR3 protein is CASSRSVSGRVWAETQYF. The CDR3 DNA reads TGTGCCAGCAGCCGCTCCGTTAGCGGGAGGGTTTGGGCGGAGACCCAGTACTTC.

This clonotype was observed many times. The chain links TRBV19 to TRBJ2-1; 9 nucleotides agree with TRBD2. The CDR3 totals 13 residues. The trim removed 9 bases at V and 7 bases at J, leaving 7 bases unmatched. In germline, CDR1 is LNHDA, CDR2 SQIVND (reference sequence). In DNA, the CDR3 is TGTGCCAGCGGGACTAGCTCTAGGAATGAGCAGTTCTTC. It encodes CASGTSSRNEQFF.

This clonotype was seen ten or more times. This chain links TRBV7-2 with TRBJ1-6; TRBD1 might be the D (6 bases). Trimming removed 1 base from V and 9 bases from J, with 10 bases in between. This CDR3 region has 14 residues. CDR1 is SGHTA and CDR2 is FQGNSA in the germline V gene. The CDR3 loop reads CASSLGGAISPLHF. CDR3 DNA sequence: TGTGCCAGCAGCTTAGGGGGGGCGATTTCACCCCTCCACTTT. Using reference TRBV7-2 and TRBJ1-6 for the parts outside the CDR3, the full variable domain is GAGVSQSPSNKVTEKGKDVELRCDPISGHTALYWYRQSLGQGLEFLIYFQGNSAPDKSGLPSDRFSAERTGGSVSTLTIQRTQQEDSAVYLCASSLGGAISPLHFGNGTRLTVT.

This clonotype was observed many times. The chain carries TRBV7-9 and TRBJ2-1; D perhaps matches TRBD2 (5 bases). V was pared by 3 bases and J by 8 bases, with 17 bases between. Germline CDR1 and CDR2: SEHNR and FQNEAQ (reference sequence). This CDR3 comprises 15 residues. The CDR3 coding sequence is TGTGCCAGCAGCTTCCCTTCGGCCGGAGGCGATGAGCAGTTCTTC. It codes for CASSFPSAGGDEQFF.

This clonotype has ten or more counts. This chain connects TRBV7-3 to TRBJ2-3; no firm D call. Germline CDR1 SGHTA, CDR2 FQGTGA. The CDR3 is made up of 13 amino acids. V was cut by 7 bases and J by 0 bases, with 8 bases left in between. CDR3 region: CASKSLSTDTQYF. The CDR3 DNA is TGTGCCAGCAAGTCCCTTAGCACAGATACGCAGTATTTT.

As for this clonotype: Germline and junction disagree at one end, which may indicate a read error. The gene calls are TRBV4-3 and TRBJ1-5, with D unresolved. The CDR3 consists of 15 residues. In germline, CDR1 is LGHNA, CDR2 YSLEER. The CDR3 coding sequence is TGCGCCAGCAGCCAAACGGGCGGCTCCAATCAGCCCCAGCACTTT. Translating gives CASSQTGGSNQPQHF.

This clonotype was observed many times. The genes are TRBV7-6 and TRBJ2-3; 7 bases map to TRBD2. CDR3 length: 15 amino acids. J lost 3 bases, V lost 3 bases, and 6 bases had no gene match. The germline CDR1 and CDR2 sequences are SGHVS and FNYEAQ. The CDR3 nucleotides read TGTGCCAGCAGCTTGGGCGGGAGCATAACAGATACGCAGTATTTT. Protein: CASSLGGSITDTQYF.

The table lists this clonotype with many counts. The DNA for the CDR3 is TGTGCCAGCACCCCCTTGGGCAGGGGGAGGAACTATGGCTACACCTTC. Its protein is CASTPLGRGRNYGYTF. This chain uses TRBV6-5 with TRBJ1-2; 7 bases match TRBD1. V was clipped by 7 bases and J by 2 bases; unmatched bases: 13. This CDR3 has 16 amino acids. The V gene's germline CDR1 is MNHEY and CDR2 SVGAGI.

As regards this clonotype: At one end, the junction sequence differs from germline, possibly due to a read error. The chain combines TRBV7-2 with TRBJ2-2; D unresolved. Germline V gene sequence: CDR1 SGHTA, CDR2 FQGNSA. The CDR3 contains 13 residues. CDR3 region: CASSLVNIGELFF. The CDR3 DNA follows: TGTGCCAGCAGCTTAGTGAACATCGGGGAGCTGTTTTTT.

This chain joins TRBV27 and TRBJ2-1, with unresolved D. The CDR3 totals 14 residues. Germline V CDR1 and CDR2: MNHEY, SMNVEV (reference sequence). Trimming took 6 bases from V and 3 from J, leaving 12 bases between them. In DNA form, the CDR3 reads TGTGCCAGCAGACCCCCCCAGTTCTACAATGAGCAGTTCTTC. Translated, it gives CASRPPQFYNEQFF.

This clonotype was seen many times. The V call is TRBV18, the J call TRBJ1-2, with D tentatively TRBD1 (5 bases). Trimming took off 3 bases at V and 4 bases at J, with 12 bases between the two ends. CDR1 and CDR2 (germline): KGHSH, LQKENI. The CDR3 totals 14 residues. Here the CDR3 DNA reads TGTGCCAGCTCACCGGATGCCAGGGCCTATGGCTACACCTTC. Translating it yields CASSPDARAYGYTF.

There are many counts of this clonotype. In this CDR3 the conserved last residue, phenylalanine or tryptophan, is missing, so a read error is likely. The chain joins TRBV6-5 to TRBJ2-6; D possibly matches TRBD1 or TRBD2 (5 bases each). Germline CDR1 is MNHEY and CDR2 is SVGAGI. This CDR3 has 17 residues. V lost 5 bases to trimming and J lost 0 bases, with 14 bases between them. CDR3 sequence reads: CASSGTTSPSGANVLTS. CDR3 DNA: TGTGCCAGCAGTGGGACGACATCCCCCTCTGGGGCCAACGTCCTGACTTCC.

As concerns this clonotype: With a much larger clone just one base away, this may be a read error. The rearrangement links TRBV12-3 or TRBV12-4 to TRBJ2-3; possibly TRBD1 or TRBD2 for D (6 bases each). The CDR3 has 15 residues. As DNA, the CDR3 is TGTGCCAGCAGAAGTTCCGGAACTAGGGGGGATACGCGGTATTTT. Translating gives CASRSSGTRGDTRYF.

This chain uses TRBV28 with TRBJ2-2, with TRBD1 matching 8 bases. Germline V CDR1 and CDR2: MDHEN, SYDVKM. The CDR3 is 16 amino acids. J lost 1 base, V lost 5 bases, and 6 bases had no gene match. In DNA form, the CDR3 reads TGTGCCAGCAGTCCCGCCGGGACAGGGAACACCGGGGAGCTGTTTTTT. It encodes CASSPAGTGNTGELFF.

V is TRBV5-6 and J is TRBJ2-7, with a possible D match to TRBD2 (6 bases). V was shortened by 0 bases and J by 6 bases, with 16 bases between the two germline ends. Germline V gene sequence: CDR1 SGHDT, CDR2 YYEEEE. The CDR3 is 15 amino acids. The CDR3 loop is CASSLAGPAGLEQYF. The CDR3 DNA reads TGTGCCAGCAGCTTGGCCGGACCAGCGGGCCTCGAGCAGTACTTC.

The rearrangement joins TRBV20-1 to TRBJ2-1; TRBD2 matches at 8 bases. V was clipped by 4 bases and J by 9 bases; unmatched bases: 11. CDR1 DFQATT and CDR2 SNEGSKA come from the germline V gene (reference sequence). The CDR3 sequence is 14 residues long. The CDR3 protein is CSATSGGLGTEQFF. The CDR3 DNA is TGCAGTGCTACCAGCGGGGGCCTAGGCACTGAGCAGTTCTTC.

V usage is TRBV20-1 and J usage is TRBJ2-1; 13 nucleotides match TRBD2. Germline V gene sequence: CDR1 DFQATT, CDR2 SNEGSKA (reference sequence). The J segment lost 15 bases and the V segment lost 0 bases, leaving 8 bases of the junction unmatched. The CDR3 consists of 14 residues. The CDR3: CSARDSRTSGRVFF. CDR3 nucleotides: TGCAGTGCTAGAGATTCTCGGACTAGCGGGAGAGTGTTCTTC.

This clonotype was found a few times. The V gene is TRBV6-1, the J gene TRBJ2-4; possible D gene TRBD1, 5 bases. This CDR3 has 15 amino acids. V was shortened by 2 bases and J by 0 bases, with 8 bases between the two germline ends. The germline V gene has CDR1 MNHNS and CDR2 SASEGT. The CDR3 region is CASSERGIAKNIQYF. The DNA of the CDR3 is TGTGCCAGCAGTGAAAGGGGAATAGCCAAAAACATTCAGTACTTC.

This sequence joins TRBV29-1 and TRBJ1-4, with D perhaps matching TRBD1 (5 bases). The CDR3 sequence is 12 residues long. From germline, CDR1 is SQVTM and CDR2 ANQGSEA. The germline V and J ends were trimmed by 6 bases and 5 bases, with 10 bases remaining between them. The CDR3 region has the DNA TGCAGCGTAGGGGACTTCAATGAAAAACTGTTTTTT. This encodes CSVGDFNEKLFF.